Listed below are T cell receptor beta chains from one sample, sequenced in a study of CD8 T cells in Susac syndrome. TCRdb passed the immunoSEQ multiplex PCR reads through MiXCR, listing each CDR3 protein once. The data show some 260,000 distinct CDR3 sequences, with 80% to 90% seen just once and 0.11% held by the top ten. Sequenced material: CD8+ T cells from PBMCs. These receptors all come from a human donor with multiple sclerosis. Each CDR3 is given with its conserved first and last residue. D genes are given only for firm matches. The size of a clone is reported for some rows only, either as once, few or many, or as a class for expanded clones.

V: TRBV7-9; J: TRBJ1-2; size: -; D: -; DNA: TGTGCCAGCAGCTTAGCCGACGGACAGTGGGCAGGGAAGTCTGATGGCTACACCTTC; CDR3: CASSLADGQWAGKSDGYTF
V: TRBV6-4; J: TRBJ2-5; size: -; D: TRBD2; DNA: TGTGCCAGCAGTGAAACTAGCGGCAACCAAGAGACCCAGTACTTC; CDR3: CASSETSGNQETQYF
V: TRBV27; J: TRBJ2-7; size: -; D: -; DNA: TGTGCCAGCAGTTTCCACAGGAACTACGAGCAGTACTTC; CDR3: CASSFHRNYEQYF
V: TRBV19; J: TRBJ2-1; size: few; D: -; DNA: TGTGCCAGTACCGTAGCATCAGGGTGGCGGAAGGGCTATGAGCAGTTCTTC; CDR3: CASTVASGWRKGYEQFF
V: TRBV2; J: TRBJ2-1; size: -; D: -; DNA: TGTGCCCAACGCGCAGGGTACAATGAGCAGTTCTTC; CDR3: CAQRAGYNEQFF
V: TRBV9; J: TRBJ2-7; size: -; D: TRBD1; DNA: TGTGCCAGCAGCGTAGCTACAGGGGCAGGGCAGTACTTC; CDR3: CASSVATGAGQYF
V: TRBV7-9; J: TRBJ2-2; size: -; D: -; DNA: TGTGCCAGCAGCTCGACCGGCAGGCCGAACACCGGGGAGCTGTTTTTT; CDR3: CASSSTGRPNTGELFF
V: TRBV7-6; J: TRBJ2-5; size: -; D: -; DNA: TGTGCCAGCAGCTTAGTTTCTAGCAGCCAAGAGACCCAGTACTTC; CDR3: CASSLVSSSQETQYF
V: TRBV6-4; J: TRBJ1-1; size: -; D: -; DNA: TGTGCCAGCAGTGACCGGAACAGGGACACTGAAGCTTTCTTT; CDR3: CASSDRNRDTEAFF
V: TRBV7-9; J: TRBJ1-1; size: once; D: TRBD1; DNA: TGTGCCAGCAGCACGGGACAGAAGAACACTGAAGCTTTCTTT; CDR3: CASSTGQKNTEAFF
V: TRBV5-1; J: TRBJ2-1; size: -; D: -; DNA: TGCGCCAGCAGCTTGGATATCTCCAATGAGCAGTTCTTC; CDR3: CASSLDISNEQFF
V: TRBV19; J: TRBJ2-3; size: -; D: -; DNA: TGTGCCAGTAGTCCTGCCACCGACCTCCGCACAGATACGCAGTATTTT; CDR3: CASSPATDLRTDTQYF
V: TRBV27; J: TRBJ1-2; size: -; D: -; DNA: TGTGCCAGCAGTTTATTTCCCCCGGACAGCCCTAACTATGGCTACACCTTC; CDR3: CASSLFPPDSPNYGYTF
V: TRBV11-2; J: TRBJ1-1; size: -; D: -; DNA: TGTGCCAGCAGCTTAATGACAGCCAGGGGAGCTTTCTTT; CDR3: CASSLMTARGAFF
V: TRBV7-9; J: TRBJ1-4; size: -; D: -; DNA: TGTGCCAGCAGCCCGGTAATGGCAACTAATGAAAAACTGTTTTTT; CDR3: CASSPVMATNEKLFF
V: TRBV7-3; J: TRBJ2-1; size: -; D: TRBD2; DNA: TGTGCCAGCAGCTTACGACCTAGCGGGAGCCTCAATGAGCAGTTCTTC; CDR3: CASSLRPSGSLNEQFF
V: TRBV7-9; J: TRBJ2-1; size: once; D: TRBD2; DNA: TGTGCCAGCAGCTTTCCGACTAGCGGGTACTACAATGAGCAGTTCTTC; CDR3: CASSFPTSGYYNEQFF
V: TRBV13; J: TRBJ1-1; size: -; D: -; DNA: TGTGCCAGCAGCTTATCTGAAATCGACACTGAAGCTTTCTTT; CDR3: CASSLSEIDTEAFF
V: TRBV27; J: TRBJ1-5; size: -; D: -; DNA: TGTGCCAGCAGTGACAGTTACAATCAGCCCCAGCATTTT; CDR3: CASSDSYNQPQHF
V: TRBV7-9; J: TRBJ2-5; size: -; D: -; DNA: TGTGCCAGCAGCTTAGAATCAGACTTGTTCAGGGAGACCCAGTACTTC; CDR3: CASSLESDLFRETQYF